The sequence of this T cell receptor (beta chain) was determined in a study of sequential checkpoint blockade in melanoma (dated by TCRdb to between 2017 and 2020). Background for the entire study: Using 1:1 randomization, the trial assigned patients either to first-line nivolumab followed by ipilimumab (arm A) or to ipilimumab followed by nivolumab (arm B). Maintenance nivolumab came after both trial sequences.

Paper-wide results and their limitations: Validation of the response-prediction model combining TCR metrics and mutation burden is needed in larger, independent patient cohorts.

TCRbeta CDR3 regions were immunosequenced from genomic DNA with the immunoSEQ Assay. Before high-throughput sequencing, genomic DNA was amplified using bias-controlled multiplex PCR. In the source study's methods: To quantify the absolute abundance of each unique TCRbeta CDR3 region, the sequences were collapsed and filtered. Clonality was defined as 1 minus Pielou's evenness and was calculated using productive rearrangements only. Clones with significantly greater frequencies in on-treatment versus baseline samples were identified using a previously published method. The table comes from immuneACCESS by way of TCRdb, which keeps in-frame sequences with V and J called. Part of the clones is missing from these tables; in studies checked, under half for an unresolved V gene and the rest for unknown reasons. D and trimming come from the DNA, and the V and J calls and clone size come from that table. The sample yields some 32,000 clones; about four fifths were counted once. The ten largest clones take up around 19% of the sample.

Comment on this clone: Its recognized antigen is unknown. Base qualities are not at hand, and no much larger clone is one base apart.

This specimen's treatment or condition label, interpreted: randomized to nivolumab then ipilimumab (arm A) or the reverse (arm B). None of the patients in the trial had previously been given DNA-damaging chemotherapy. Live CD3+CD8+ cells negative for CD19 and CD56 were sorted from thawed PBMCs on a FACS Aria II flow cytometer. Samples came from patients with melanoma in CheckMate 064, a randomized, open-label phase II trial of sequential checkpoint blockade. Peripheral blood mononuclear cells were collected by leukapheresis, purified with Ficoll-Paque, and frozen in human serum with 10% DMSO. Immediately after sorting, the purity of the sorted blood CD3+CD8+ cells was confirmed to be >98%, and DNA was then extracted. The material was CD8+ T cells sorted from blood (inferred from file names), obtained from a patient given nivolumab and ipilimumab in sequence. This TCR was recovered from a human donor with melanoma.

The nucleotides are TGTGCCAGCAGCCCGGTCGAAGAGACCCAGTACTTC. It translates as CASSPVEETQYF. The chain couples TRBV7-9 to TRBJ2-5; the D gene cannot be resolved reliably. As encoded in the germline V gene (reference sequence), CDR1 is SEHNR while CDR2 is FQNEAQ. The CDR3 runs 12 amino acids, cysteine and phenylalanine included. Just CDR3 DNA is preserved here, 36 bases in frame from base 1. V was cut back by 5 bases and J by 3 bases, leaving a gap of 7 bases between them. The reference TRBV7-9 and TRBJ2-5 proteins fill in what lies around the CDR3, so the full variable domain reads DTGVSQNPRHKITKRGQNVTFRCDPISEHNRLYWYRQTLGQGPEFLTYFQNEAQLEKSRLLSDRFSAERPKGSFSTLEIQRTEQGDSAMYLCASSPVEETQYFGPGTRLLVL.